This T cell receptor beta chain was found in a study of cytomegalovirus exposure and HLA in healthy donors. Overall study results and limits: Later analysis demonstrated an association between a missense DCLRE1C variant and TCR beta V- and J-gene trimming. The CMV antigen specificity of three CMV-associated chains was confirmed through in vitro analysis.

As for the donors, each was a healthy bone marrow donor. This CDR3 is built from 15 residues. Trimming took 2 bases from V and 0 from J, leaving 8 bases between them. Germline-derived CDR1 and CDR2 are LNHDA and SQIVND (reference sequence). This clone was counted only a few times. Its antigen is unidentified. 13 Jbeta primers and 60 Vbeta primers were used for the PCR. Profiled with immunoSEQ multiplex PCR; TCRdb holds only in-frame clones, not every one. The table records some 150,000 clones, 60% to 80% of them present only once. The specimen sequenced was PBMCs. The chain has TRBV19 and TRBJ2-1, with a possible D match to TRBD2 (6 bases). This sequence was found in a man between 18 and 29 years old in good health and CMV-seropositive. The CDR3 DNA follows: TGTGCCAGTAGTATACAACTAGCCTCCTACAATGAGCAGTTCTTC. Translation gives CASSIQLASYNEQFF.